This TCR beta chain was profiled in a study of blood T cell repertoires in COVID-19. As for the study in general: Samples of COVID-19 (acute and convalescent) were obtained from the United States, Italy and Spain.

This clone was seen a single time. Clones were read by immunoSEQ multiplex PCR, and TCRdb kept only the in-frame ones, dropping some. Here the sample spans just under 350,000 clones, around 83% being singletons. Germline CDR1 SGHVS, CDR2 FQNEAQ. Trimming stripped 5 bases from V and 9 bases from J, with 13 bases between. The CDR3 consists of 12 residues. The TCR comes from a man in his thirties or forties with active or convalescent COVID-19. The V call is TRBV7-8, the J call TRBJ1-2; D is unclear. Sequences were obtained from peripheral blood. CDR3 in DNA: TGTGCCAGCAGCCCCGCCGGCGGGAGCTACACCTTC. Its translation is CASSPAGGSYTF.